This T cell receptor (beta chain) came from a study of CD8 T cells in ankylosing spondylitis (dated by TCRdb to about 2017). Regarding the complete study: The study profiled T cell receptor beta repertoires in healthy donors and ankylosing spondylitis patients to find disease-linked TCR variants. In total, the full study cohort was made up of over a hundred healthy donors and 25 ankylosing spondylitis patients. Peripheral blood was sampled, and synovial fluid was also collected from ankylosing spondylitis patients.

Paper-wide results and their limitations: In peripheral blood, the disease-linked clones were found at relatively low frequencies and had a CD8+ phenotype. Some TCR beta motif variants had previously been reported in synovial fluid and blood of reactive arthritis patients, which suggested common disease-initiation mechanisms. A TCR beta motif of eight highly homologous amino acid variants appeared characteristic of blood from ankylosing spondylitis patients. Significant enrichment of the disease-linked clones was reported in matched synovial fluid samples from ankylosing spondylitis patients.

TCRdb names Illumina HiSeq 2500 as the instrument used. TCR beta libraries were prepared by quantitative 5'-RACE with molecular barcodes. In the paper's pipeline: A new computational method, built on a probabilistic model of VDJ rearrangement, was used to identify disease-linked TCR variants. In TCRdb, the public reads were trimmed at Q25 with fastp and aligned with MiXCR, with productive beta chains retained. Rows are combined by CDR3 protein, so each entry shows the most common genes and DNA. TCRdb, not the authors, supplied the V and J calls. Present in this sample are about 450,000 distinct CDR3 sequences, roughly 25% of which were seen just once. The ten largest clones capture 0.85% to 1% of the sample. This clonotype was observed many times. There is no known antigen for this receptor. No base-level quality is on record; no much larger clone is a single base apart. V trim: 1 base; J trim: 5 bases; unmatched bases: 7. Taken from the germline V gene (reference sequence), the CDR1 and CDR2 loops are LGHDT and YNNKEL. From cysteine to phenylalanine, the CDR3 is 16 amino acids long. CDR3 DNA is the only sequence kept; it has 48 bases, read in frame from the first base.

The TCR sequence derives from a male donor with ankylosing spondylitis. The chain is made from TRBV3-1 and TRBJ2-5, with 10 junctional bases fitting TRBD1. The sample taken for sequencing was blood, either unsorted or a sorted T cell fraction (not recorded which). In nucleotide form, the sequence is TGTGCCAGCAGCCAAGGAGCGGGACAGGGGATGGAGACCCAGTACTTC. The resulting protein is CASSQGAGQGMETQYF.